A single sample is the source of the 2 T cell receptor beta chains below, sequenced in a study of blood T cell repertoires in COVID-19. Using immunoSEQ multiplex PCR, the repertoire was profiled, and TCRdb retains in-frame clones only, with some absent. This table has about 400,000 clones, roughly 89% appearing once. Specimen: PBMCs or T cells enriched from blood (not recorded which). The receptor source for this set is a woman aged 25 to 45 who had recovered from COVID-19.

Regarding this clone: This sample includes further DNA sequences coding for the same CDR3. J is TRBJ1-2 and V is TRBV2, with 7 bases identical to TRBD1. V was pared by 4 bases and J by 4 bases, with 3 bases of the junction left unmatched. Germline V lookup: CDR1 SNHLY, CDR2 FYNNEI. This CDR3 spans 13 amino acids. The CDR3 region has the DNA TGTGCCAGCAGTGGACAGGGAGGCTATGGCTACACCTTC. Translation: CASSGQGGYGYTF.

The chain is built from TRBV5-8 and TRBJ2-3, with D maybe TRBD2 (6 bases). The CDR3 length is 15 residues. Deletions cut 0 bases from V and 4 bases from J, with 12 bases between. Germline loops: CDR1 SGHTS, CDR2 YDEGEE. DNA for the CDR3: TGTGCCAGCAGCTTGGGGGTAGCGGTAGCAGATACGCAGTATTTT. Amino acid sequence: CASSLGVAVADTQYF.